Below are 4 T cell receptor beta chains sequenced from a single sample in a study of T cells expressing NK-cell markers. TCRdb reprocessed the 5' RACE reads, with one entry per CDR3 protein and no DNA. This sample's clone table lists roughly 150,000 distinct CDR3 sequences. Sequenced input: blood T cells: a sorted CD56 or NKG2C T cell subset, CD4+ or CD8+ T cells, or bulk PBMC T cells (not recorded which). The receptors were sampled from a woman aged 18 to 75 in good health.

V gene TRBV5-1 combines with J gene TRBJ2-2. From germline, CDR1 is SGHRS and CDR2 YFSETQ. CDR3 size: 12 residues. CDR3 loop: CATSATTGELFF.

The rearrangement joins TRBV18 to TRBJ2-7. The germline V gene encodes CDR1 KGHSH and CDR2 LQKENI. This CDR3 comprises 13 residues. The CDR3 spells CASSPIEEGEQYF. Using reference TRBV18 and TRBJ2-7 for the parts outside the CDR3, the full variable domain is NAGVMQNPRHLVRRRGQEARLRCSPMKGHSHVYWYRQLPEEGLKFMVYLQKENIIDESGMPKERFSAEFPKEGPSILRIQQVVRGDSAAYFCASSPIEEGEQYFGPGTRLTVT.

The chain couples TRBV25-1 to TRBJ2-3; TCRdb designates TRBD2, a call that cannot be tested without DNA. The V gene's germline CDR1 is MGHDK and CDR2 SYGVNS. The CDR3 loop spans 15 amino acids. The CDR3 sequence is CACSRDSRSTDTQYF.

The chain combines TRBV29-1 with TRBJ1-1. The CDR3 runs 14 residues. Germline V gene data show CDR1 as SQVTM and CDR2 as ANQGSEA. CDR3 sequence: CSGGRRGVNTEAFF.